This T cell receptor beta chain is drawn from a study of OX40 agonist ivuxolimab in advanced cancers. As for the study in general: Cancers in dose escalation were hepatocellular, melanoma, renal cell and head and neck.

The protocol was immunoSEQ multiplex PCR, while the TCRdb copy is restricted to in-frame clones and leaves out a portion. Among around 80,000 clones, 85% were seen once, and the ten largest hold about 3%. Trimming pared 3 bases from V and 4 bases from J, leaving 18 bases between. The CDR3 is 15 amino acids. CDR1 and CDR2 (germline): GTSNPN, SVGIG (reference sequence). V and J are TRBV30 and TRBJ2-5; tentative D call: TRBD2 (5 bases). This sequence was found in an adult with an advanced solid tumor such as melanoma, head and neck, liver or kidney cancer. The input for sequencing was CD4+ or CD8+ T cells sorted from blood, taken in a trial of the OX40 agonist ivuxolimab. CDR3: CAWSVLGLSGETQYF. CDR3 nucleotide sequence: TGTGCCTGGAGCGTACTAGGGCTTTCAGGAGAGACCCAGTACTTC.